The clone carrying this T cell receptor beta chain was seen repeatedly, ten times or more. Its antigen is unknown. The data were obtained in a study of human T cells and chemical hapten exposure. General observations from the study: Sensitizing to DPC left TCRs with a frequency above 1 in 1000 unaltered.

Germline loops: CDR1 MNHEY, CDR2 SVGEGT. V was pared by 0 bases and J by 5 bases, with 1 base of the junction left unmatched. The CDR3 is 14 residues long. Unfractionated whole blood served as the source for total RNA extraction. The library tagged individual cDNA molecules with unique molecular identifiers. TCRdb itself ran the 5' RACE reads through MiXCR, one entry per CDR3 protein. The table lists about 81,000 distinct CDR3 sequences, about 7.7% of them singletons. This TCR came from a male donor in good health. The chain joins TRBV6-2 or TRBV6-3 to TRBJ1-2; 9 bases match TRBD1. CDR3 bases: TGTGCCAGCAGTTACTCGGGACAGGGATATGGCTACACCTTC. Translated: CASSYSGQGYGYTF.